This T cell receptor (beta chain) appears in the sequencing data of a study of identifying expanded T cells in peripheral blood. Study results and limitations: About 1.2 clones differed between technical replicates, versus about 17 and 20 over time.

Only in-frame clones appear in the TCRdb table, and some are missing; sequencing was by immunoSEQ multiplex PCR. In the table there are 80,000 to 90,000 clones, about 91% of which are singletons. About this clone itself: Its specificity is unknown.

This TCR was sampled from a person aged 18-69 years in good health. Material: blood.

The CDR3 nucleotides are TGTGCCATCAGTGAACTAAGGGAGACCCAGTACTTC. It yields the protein CAISELRETQYF. This chain connects TRBV10-3 to TRBJ2-5; no firm D call. CDR1 is ENHRY, CDR2 SYGVKD, per germline. V lost 3 bases and J 5 bases, leaving 7 bases between the germline ends. The length of the CDR3 is 12 residues.